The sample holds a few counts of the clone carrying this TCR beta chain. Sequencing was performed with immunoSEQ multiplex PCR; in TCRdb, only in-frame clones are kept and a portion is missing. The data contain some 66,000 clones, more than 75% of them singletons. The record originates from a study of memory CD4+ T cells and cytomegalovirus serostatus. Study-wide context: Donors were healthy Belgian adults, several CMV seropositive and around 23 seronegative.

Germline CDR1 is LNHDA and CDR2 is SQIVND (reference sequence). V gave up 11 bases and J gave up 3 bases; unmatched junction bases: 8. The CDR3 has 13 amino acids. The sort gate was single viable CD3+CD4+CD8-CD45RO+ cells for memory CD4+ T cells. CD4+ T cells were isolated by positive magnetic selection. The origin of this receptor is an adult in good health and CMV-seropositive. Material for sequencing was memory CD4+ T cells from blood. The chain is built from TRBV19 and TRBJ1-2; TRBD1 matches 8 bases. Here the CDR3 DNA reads TGTGCCGTTTCCCAGGGGGCGGACTATGGCTACACCTTC. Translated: CAVSQGADYGYTF.